The entry below gives a single TCR beta chain sequence along with its context. Its antigen remains undetermined. No much larger clone is present one base from it, and per-base qualities are unavailable. The sample comes from a study of cytomegalovirus exposure and HLA in healthy donors (dated by TCRdb to about 2017). With regard to the full study: An earlier analysis of 587 of the donors reported approximately 270 Gb of sequence data and 120 million or so unique TCR beta sequences from 150 million to 200 million T cells. Along with the roughly 710-subject first cohort, a separate validation cohort of over 90 different subjects was used. The study was designed to test whether signatures of past pathogen exposure could be identified by cataloging public T cell receptors. Typing coverage varied by locus: about 629-630 donors for A, B, C, DRB1 and DQB1; some 520 for DQA1; nearly 610 for DPA1; some 470 for DPB1. Among over 350 genotyped donors of the cohort, an average of approximately 240,000 unique TCR beta nucleotide sequences were sequenced per donor, roughly a sixth of them non-productive. Class I and class II HLA loci were covered by the typing at four-digit resolution. All discovery cohort repertoires had been generated on a single sequencing platform. In an earlier analysis of about 590 of the donors, high-throughput TCR beta sequencing was used to judge whether each TCR beta V gene segment behaved as functional or pseudogenic. Among the approximately 400 genotyped donors, approximately 76% belonged to the genetic ancestry cluster associated with self-reported Caucasian donors. Several DR-DQ haplotypes were handled as single units for association and clustering because linkage in the cohort was strong. The later analysis used no new phenotypic data to find candidate immune exposures, relying instead on TCR beta sequences and their occurrence across donors. Alongside the repertoire data, information on donor age, sex, ethnicity and CMV serostatus was compiled. Roughly 300 gigabases of sequencing data and approximately 93 million unique TCR sequences were included in an early release covering 500 to 750 HLA-typed donors. A later analysis re-analyzed previously published TCR beta repertoires from roughly 600 donors and added high-resolution HLA genotyping to study TCR occurrence patterns. Genome-wide SNP genotypes for about three fifths of the roughly 670 donors were used in a later genetic analysis, which treated that subset as a discovery cohort. To predict cytomegalovirus infection status, the study brought together high-throughput TCR immunosequencing, statistical association of individual TCRs with disease status, and machine learning. Using immunosequencing, the study profiled T cell repertoires from 500 to 800 subjects and related those repertoires to cytomegalovirus serostatus. Study-wide conclusions, independent of this receptor: V-gene and J-gene trimming of TCR beta chains was associated with a missense DCLRE1C variant in a later genetic analysis, and the association was replicated in an independent cohort. HLA typing was unavailable for some donors at each locus, so association tests used only the typed subset. In vitro tests confirmed that a few of the cytomegalovirus-associated TCR beta chains recognize cytomegalovirus antigens. A later analysis reported that several top co-occurrence clusters appeared linked to parvovirus B19, influenza, CMV and Epstein-Barr virus. Assigning TCR associations to individual alleles was difficult when HLA alleles, especially DR and DQ, strongly co-occurred. A cluster of highly shared sequence variants was judged likely to be a technical artifact of the sequencing pipeline. A further reported finding was that TCR beta sequences accurately predicted the HLA-A and HLA-B alleles for most subjects in the first cohort. In a later analysis, the rate of TCR association differed among HLA loci, with DRB1 alleles having the most associated TCRs and HLA-C alleles having the fewest. The earlier analysis of about 600 of the donors excluded roughly 17 rarely observed V segments, including chromosome 9 orphons, because counts were too low. Because the 87-base-pair reads could not distinguish some IMGT-functional V segments, including TRBV6-2 and TRBV6-3, those segments were excluded. Correlated functional status among segregating V segments might reflect linkage disequilibrium, but an unknown experimental factor could not be ruled out. The study gave a list of roughly 150 TCR beta chains associated with cytomegalovirus. Across donors, most TCR sequences were observed very rarely, whereas some public TCRs were present in many individuals. The cohort was sequenced for TCR beta chains only, and without alpha or paired-chain data the features that could be detected were limited. In an earlier analysis of about 550 of the donors, most TCR beta V segments were observed in productive rearrangements about 87% or about 30% of the time, broadly matching IMGT annotations. It was suggested by the authors that the approach could potentially be generalized to other disease states and immunological phenotypes. In both the original and validation cohorts, the classifier was reported to diagnose cytomegalovirus status with high specificity and sensitivity. Presence/absence analyses assumed roughly uniform sequencing depth across donors, an assumption that may not hold. Compared with equally common non-associated chains, HLA-associated TCR beta chains in a later analysis were more clonally expanded and had lower generation probabilities. A later analysis associated 16,951 TCR beta sequences with specific HLA alleles at a false discovery rate of 0.05. According to a later analysis, most CMV-associated TCR beta chains appeared to be HLA-restricted, and the HLA associations seemed to be driven largely by CMV exposure. The only immune exposure information available for the cohort was CMV serostatus. A later genetic analysis reported fewer N-insertions in productive TCRs among donors in an Asian-associated ancestry cluster than the roughly 700-donor mean.

CDR1 and CDR2, per the germline V gene, are MDHEN and SYDVKM. Clipping removes 6 bases from V and 5 bases from J, with 6 as the unmatched junction base count. Including the terminal cysteine and phenylalanine, the CDR3 comprises 14 residues. The CDR3 DNA has 42 bases and is translated from base 1. The library was built by means of the immunoSEQ multiplex PCR assay. A mixture of 60 forward primers for TCR Vbeta segments and 13 reverse primers for TCR Jbeta segments was used in the multiplex PCR. The CDR3 region of rearranged TCR beta genes was amplified from genomic DNA with a multiplex PCR assay. The amplified TCR beta libraries were sequenced on the Illumina HiSeq System as 87-base-pair reads. From the authors' description of their analysis: In a later analysis, some 80 million unique TCR beta chains were counted across the roughly 670 repertoires, and around 11 million of these chains were shared by at least two donors. To remove PCR and sequencing errors, raw reads were error-corrected and collapsed into unique sequences using a nearest-neighbor algorithm that merged closely related sequences. To assign V, D and J gene segments, CDR3 sequences were aligned to IMGT reference sequences. For a sequence to be retained, at least a six-nucleotide match to both a V gene segment and a J gene segment was required. A rearrangement was called productive if the CDR3 had no stop codons and remained in frame with V and J, and every other rearrangement was called non-productive. CDR3 was defined by IMGT convention, running from the second conserved V-encoded cysteine to the conserved J-encoded phenylalanine. The earlier analysis of some 540 of the donors excluded any sequence lacking an unambiguous match to a single V gene segment. In an earlier analysis of 450 to 700 of the donors, V segments were called functional above 56.7% productive rearrangements and were called segregating when the between-donor standard deviation exceeded 5%. To diagnose cytomegalovirus status from the catalog of TCR beta chain sequences, a statistical classification framework was built. In a later analysis, V and J genes were assigned by comparing TCR nucleotide sequences against IMGT/GENE-DB human TR gene sequences. The TCRdist pipeline was used in a later analysis to assign CDR3 sequences and most-parsimonious VDJ recombination scenarios. In a later analysis, each TCR beta chain was defined by its CDR3 amino acid sequence together with its V-gene family, and reads lacking a unique V-gene family were excluded. A later analysis removed roughly 590 highly shared, low-generation-probability nucleotide sequences to deal with suspected cross-contamination and a sequencing artifact. In a later analysis, a clonal expansion index was calculated for each public chain from normalized within-repertoire ranks of inferred template counts. In a later analysis, generation probabilities were computed with a VDJ recombination model fitted to out-of-frame rearrangements, and the resulting probabilities were checked against IGoR. In a later analysis, TCR-TCR, TCR-HLA and TCR-CMV co-occurrence was scored with hypergeometric tests, and a repertoire-size bias correction was applied to TCR pairs. In a later analysis, false discovery rates were estimated by permuting HLA or CMV assignments 20 times. A later analysis grouped co-occurring TCRs with DBSCAN, adding TCRdist sequence similarity when clustering within HLA-allele-positive subsets. Repertoires with fewer than 30,000 or more than 120,000 public chains, plus five repertoires with anomalous nucleotide sharing, were excluded from co-occurrence clustering. What TCRdb holds here is the immuneACCESS table cut down to in-frame rearrangements. Part of the clones is not present; checked against another copy, under half of the missing clones reflect an unresolved V gene, and the others are unexplained. V, J and clone size are those of that table, while D and trimming were read from the DNA. The sample table lists over 65,000 clones, approximately 77% of them with a count of one. Of the sample, nearly 7.5% is held by the ten largest clones.

The cohort was made up of 500 to 800 healthy bone marrow donors. At the time of sampling, all cohort members were nominally healthy, though unrecorded immune exposures were likely present. The donor was CMV seropositive and was included in the group of some 290 seropositive cohort members. A peripheral blood sample was provided by each donor, and peripheral blood mononuclear cells were used for TCR beta sequencing. Genomic DNA extraction from the blood cell samples was performed with the Qiagen DNeasy Blood Extraction Kit. Recombination linked TRBV28 to TRBJ1-5; a stretch of 8 junction bases matches TRBD1. Sequences were obtained from PBMCs. The sequence came from a woman aged 30 to 39 in good health and CMV-seropositive. The DNA reads TGTGCCAGCAGACAGGGGGGCCCCTATCAGCCCCAGCATTTT. It codes for CASRQGGPYQPQHF.